Included here is one T cell receptor (beta chain) sequence, with context. The data derive from a study of blood T cell repertoires in COVID-19. Study-wide context: Sources were T cells, B-cell-depleted T cells, or PBMCs; the material itself was cDNA or gDNA.

CDR3 length: 13 residues. Trimming took 5 bases from V and 3 from J, leaving 10 bases between them. CDR1 is SEHNR, CDR2 FQNEAQ, per germline (reference sequence). In the original analysis: Reference gene primer amplification yielded estimated nucleated cell counts. Data came from immunoSEQ multiplex PCR; TCRdb stores just in-frame clones and leaves some out. V and J calls and clone size follow that table, whereas D and trimming were derived from the DNA. The sample shows 50,000 to 70,000 clones, almost 80% of them seen only once. The sequence came from a man in his sixties with acute or convalescent COVID-19. What was sequenced was peripheral blood. The rearrangement uses TRBV7-9 and TRBJ1-1; TRBD1 might be the D (6 bases). The DNA of the CDR3 is TGTGCCAGCAGCAAACAGGGCGACACTGAAGCTTTCTTT. Protein: CASSKQGDTEAFF. Full variable domain (missing parts from reference TRBV7-9 and TRBJ1-1): DTGVSQNPRHKITKRGQNVTFRCDPISEHNRLYWYRQTLGQGPEFLTYFQNEAQLEKSRLLSDRFSAERPKGSFSTLEIQRTEQGDSAMYLCASSKQGDTEAFFGQGTRLTVV.